Below, 14 T cell receptor beta chains from the same sample are listed, as sequenced in a study of blood T cells in healthy people across ages (dated by TCRdb to about 2015). The method behind the library was 5' RACE. The data were produced on an Illumina HiSeq 2500. The second PCR ran for about 7 to 11 cycles and used a J-beta primer mix along with a sample-barcoded 5' primer. TCRdb cleaned the public reads at Q25 with fastp, built clones with MiXCR and kept in-frame beta chains. Rows with a matching CDR3 protein are joined into one entry that keeps the most common DNA and genes. This sample lists approximately 960,000 distinct CDR3 sequences; 25% to 30% were detected once. The ten largest account for 10% of the sample. These data also featured in a second study, about T cells of mothers and their children.

The sample comprised blood. These TCRs come from a woman in her thirties or forties in good health.

This clonotype has ten or more counts. The CDR3 loop is CAVPRTGPLCEQYF. The CDR3 DNA is TGTGCCGTCCCCAGGACAGGGCCTCTTTGCGAGCAGTACTTC. This rearrangement joins TRBV7-3 to TRBJ2-7, with 8 bases that match TRBD1. Germline V gene data show CDR1 as SGHTA and CDR2 as FQGTGA. This CDR3 spans 14 amino acids. With V trimmed by 11 bases and J by 6 bases, 15 bases remained unmatched.

This clonotype was seen at least ten times. The chain employs TRBV10-3 and TRBJ1-5, with TRBD1 matching 8 bases. Germline trimming cut 11 bases from V and 0 bases from J; bases unmatched to any gene: 6. The germline CDR1 and CDR2 sequences are ENHRY and SYGVKD. This CDR3 contains 14 residues. Here the CDR3 reads CAVRGQDSNQPQHF. For the CDR3, the DNA is TGTGCCGTTCGGGGACAGGATAGCAATCAGCCCCAGCATTTT.

V usage is TRBV2 and J usage is TRBJ1-5, with D perhaps TRBD1 (5 bases). This CDR3 contains 16 residues. V lost 5 bases and J lost 3, with 17 bases in between. The germline CDR1 and CDR2 sequences are SNHLY and FYNNEI. CDR3 in amino acids: CASSMTYGGSNQPQHF. The CDR3 coding sequence is TGTGCCAGCAGTATGACTTACGGGGGTTCCAATCAGCCCCAGCATTTT.

This clonotype was seen a handful of times. The chain is built from TRBV20-1 and TRBJ2-2; 9 positions agree with TRBD1. V shed 4 bases and J 3 bases; nucleotides not matched to a gene: 3. The CDR3 covers 14 residues. Germline assignment: CDR1 DFQATT and CDR2 SNEGSKA (reference sequence). CDR3 region: CSATRDRDTGELFF. CDR3 sequence (DNA): TGCAGTGCTACTCGGGACAGGGACACCGGGGAGCTGTTTTTT.

This clonotype was observed a handful of times. The V and J genes are TRBV12-5 and TRBJ2-2, with unresolved D. Trimming removed 8 bases at V and 6 bases at J, with 10 bases between. The germline V gene has CDR1 LGHNT and CDR2 FRNRAP. The CDR3 runs to 12 residues. For the CDR3, the DNA is TGTGCTAGTTCAAGAGGTCCCGGGGAGCTGTTTTTT. This gives the protein CASSRGPGELFF.

The chain couples TRBV20-1 to TRBJ2-1, with 7 nucleotides matching TRBD2. Germline trimming cut 0 bases from V and 1 base from J; bases unmatched to any gene: 6. Germline lookup yields CDR1 DFQATT and CDR2 SNEGSKA (reference sequence). CDR3 length: 16 residues. The chain's CDR3 is CSAREGPSGSYNEQFF. CDR3 nucleotides: TGCAGTGCTAGAGAAGGGCCTAGCGGTTCCTACAATGAGCAGTTCTTC.

This clonotype appeared many times. V is TRBV12-3 or TRBV12-4 and J is TRBJ1-2, with D tentatively TRBD1 (5 bases). The ends were cut back, 5 bases at V and 5 bases at J, with 15 bases in the middle. The CDR3 runs 14 residues. This CDR3 is CASSPGPWGYGYTF. DNA of the CDR3: TGTGCCAGCAGTCCGGGACCTTGGGGTTATGGCTACACCTTC.

This chain uses TRBV20-1 with TRBJ2-7; D not certain. Matching the DNA end better, TRBJ2-5 makes the J call doubtful. Germline lookup yields CDR1 DFQATT and CDR2 SNEGSKA (reference sequence). This CDR3 is 13 amino acids long. The CDR3 reads CSARYPQAGTQYF. In DNA, the CDR3 is TGCAGTGCCAGATACCCCCAGGCTGGGACCCAGTACTTC.

Many counts were recorded for this clonotype. The V call is TRBV7-9, the J call TRBJ2-1; TRBD2 might be the D (5 bases). The CDR3 has 19 amino acids. Trimming removed 3 bases at V and 2 bases at J, with 23 bases between. The germline V gene has CDR1 SEHNR and CDR2 FQNEAQ (reference sequence). This chain's CDR3 is CASSFPLPLRGRTYNEQFF. The CDR3 DNA follows: TGTGCCAGCAGCTTTCCCCTGCCTTTACGGGGAAGGACCTACAATGAGCAGTTCTTC.

This clonotype has a handful of counts. J is TRBJ1-5 and V is TRBV20-1; D gene uncertain. Looked up from germline, CDR1 is DFQATT and CDR2 is SNEGSKA (reference sequence). The CDR3 sequence is 15 residues long. With 6 bases removed from V and 6 bases from J, the gap between germline ends came to 21 bases. CDR3 bases: TGCAGTGCGCCCCCCCCCGCGGGTGCCGCTCAGCCCCAGCATTTT. Its translation is CSAPPPAGAAQPQHF.

This clonotype was found a few times. This chain links TRBV11-2 with TRBJ2-3, with D possibly being TRBD1 or TRBD2 (6 bases each). V gave up 5 bases and J gave up 0 bases, with 18 bases separating them. This CDR3 spans 17 amino acids. Germline-derived CDR1 and CDR2 are SGHAT and FQNNGV. CDR3 sequence: CASSVQGGGLSTDTQYF. In DNA form, the CDR3 reads TGTGCCAGCAGCGTACAGGGTGGGGGGTTGAGCACAGATACGCAGTATTTT.

This clonotype was counted only a few times. The CDR3 here is CASTDYSPYEQYF. The CDR3 DNA sequence: TGTGCCAGCACCGACTACAGCCCCTACGAGCAGTACTTC. The chain carries TRBV7-8 and TRBJ2-4; maybe TRBD2 (5 bases). The J call may be in error: the DNA end matches TRBJ2-7 better. The CDR3 length is 13 residues. Germline V gene data show CDR1 as SGHVS and CDR2 as FQNEAQ.

J is TRBJ1-2 and V is TRBV3-1; maybe TRBD1 (6 bases). Germline CDR1 reads LGHDT; CDR2 reads YNNKEL (reference sequence). With 4 bases removed from V and 4 bases from J, the gap between germline ends came to 13 bases. The CDR3 runs 14 residues. CDR3 in DNA: TGTGCCAGCAGCCCGGACAGTAGGAGCTATGGCTACACCTTC. Protein: CASSPDSRSYGYTF.

This clonotype was detected ten times or more. The junction departs from germline at one end; a sequencing error may be responsible. The chain recombines TRBV5-1 with TRBJ2-7; D remains ambiguous. This CDR3 has 14 amino acids. Germline assignment: CDR1 SGHRS and CDR2 YFSETQ. The CDR3 DNA reads TGTGCCAGCAGTTTACAAGTGAGCTCCTACGAGCAGTACTTC. This gives the protein CASSLQVSSYEQYF.